This T cell receptor (beta chain) emerged from a study of preoperative IRX-2 immunotherapy in early breast cancer. The ends lost 6 bases at V and 4 bases at J; junction bases unmatched: 4. The CDR3 has 14 amino acids. Germline values: CDR1 MNHEY, CDR2 SVGAGI. This clone was recorded once. Profiling relied on immunoSEQ multiplex PCR, and the TCRdb table lists in-frame clones only, not all of them. The repertoire holds fewer than 70,000 clones, approximately 94% seen once, with under 2% in the top ten. As for treatment: preoperative locoregional IRX-2 cytokine immunotherapy. Preoperative locoregional IRX-2 cytokine immunotherapy was tested in the phase Ib source study.

This clonotype originated in a human donor with breast cancer. This chain links TRBV6-5 with TRBJ2-7; 12 bases are shared with TRBD1. The material was obtained from a patient treated with IRX-2 immunotherapy. CDR3 sequence (DNA): TGTGCCAGCAGGGGACAGGGGGCGCGGTACGAGCAGTACTTC. It is translated as CASRGQGARYEQYF.